The source of this T cell receptor beta chain is a study of neurological immune-mediated disorders. This clonotype was seen ten or more times. A single record per CDR3 protein comes from TCRdb applying MiXCR to the 5' RACE reads. The table shows approximately 45,000 distinct CDR3 sequences, with roughly 14% occurring only once. V gave up 4 bases and J gave up 1 base; unmatched junction bases: 12. This CDR3 contains 17 residues. The germline V gene has CDR1 SGHRS and CDR2 YFSETQ. This sample's time point: longitudinal time-point 3. The unsorted libraries were produced from 2 million PBMCs held at -80 C.

This sequence joins TRBV5-1 and TRBJ2-3; 7 bases match TRBD2. The clonotype originates from a man aged 25-45 years in good health. The sequenced sample consisted of PBMCs. CDR3 DNA: TGCGCCAGCAGCCCCTCCGGGGACTATATGGGCACAGATACGCAGTATTTT. This gives the protein CASSPSGDYMGTDTQYF. The full variable domain, its missing parts supplied by reference TRBV5-1 and TRBJ2-3, is KAGVTQTPRYLIKTRGQQVTLSCSPISGHRSVSWYQQTPGQGLQFLFEYFSETQRNKGNFPGRFSGRQFSNSRSEMNVSTLELGDSALYLCASSPSGDYMGTDTQYFGPGTRLTVL.